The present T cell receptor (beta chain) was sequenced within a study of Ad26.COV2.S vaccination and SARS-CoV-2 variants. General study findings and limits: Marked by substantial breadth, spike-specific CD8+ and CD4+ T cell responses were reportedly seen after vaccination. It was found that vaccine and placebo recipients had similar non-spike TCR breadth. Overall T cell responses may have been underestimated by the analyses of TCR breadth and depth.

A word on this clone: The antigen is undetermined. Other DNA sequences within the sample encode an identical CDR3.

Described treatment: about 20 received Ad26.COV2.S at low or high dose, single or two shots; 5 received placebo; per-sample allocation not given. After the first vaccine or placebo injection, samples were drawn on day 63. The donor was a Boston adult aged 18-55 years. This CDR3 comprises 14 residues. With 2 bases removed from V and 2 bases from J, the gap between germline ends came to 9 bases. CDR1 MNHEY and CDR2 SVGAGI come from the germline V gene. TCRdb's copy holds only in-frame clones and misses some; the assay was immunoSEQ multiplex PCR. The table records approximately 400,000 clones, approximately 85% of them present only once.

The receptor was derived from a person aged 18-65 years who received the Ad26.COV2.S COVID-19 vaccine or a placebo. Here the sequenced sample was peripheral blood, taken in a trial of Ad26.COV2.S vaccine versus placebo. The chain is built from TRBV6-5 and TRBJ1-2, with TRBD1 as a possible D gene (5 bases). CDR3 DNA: TGTGCCAGCAGTTACCGGGGCACCAACTATGGCTACACCTTC. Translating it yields CASSYRGTNYGYTF.